This TCR beta chain was sequenced during a study of OX40 agonist ivuxolimab in advanced cancers. Study details: Ivuxolimab, which is an agonistic anti-OX40 (CD134) antibody, was administered to the patients. Whole-study results and caveats: On average, CD8+ T cells had more expanded clones than CD4+.

TCRdb keeps only in-frame clones here, not all; method: immunoSEQ multiplex PCR. The table has approximately 70,000 clones, about 83% seen once. The CDR3 runs to 14 residues. The ends lost 3 bases at V and 4 bases at J; junction bases unmatched: 5. CDR1 and CDR2 (germline): SEHNR, FQNEAQ (reference sequence). As regards this clone: What it binds is unknown.

Blood got drawn at baseline, again on cycle 4 day 1, and then on cycle 7 day 1. The TCR comes from an adult with an advanced solid tumor such as melanoma, head and neck, liver or kidney cancer. Specimen: CD4+ or CD8+ T cells sorted from blood, collected in a trial of the OX40 agonist ivuxolimab. The rearrangement joins TRBV7-9 to TRBJ2-5, with 7 bases that match TRBD1. CDR3 sequence reads: CASSFARDRETQYF. The CDR3 DNA is TGTGCCAGCAGCTTCGCCCGGGACAGAGAGACCCAGTACTTC.